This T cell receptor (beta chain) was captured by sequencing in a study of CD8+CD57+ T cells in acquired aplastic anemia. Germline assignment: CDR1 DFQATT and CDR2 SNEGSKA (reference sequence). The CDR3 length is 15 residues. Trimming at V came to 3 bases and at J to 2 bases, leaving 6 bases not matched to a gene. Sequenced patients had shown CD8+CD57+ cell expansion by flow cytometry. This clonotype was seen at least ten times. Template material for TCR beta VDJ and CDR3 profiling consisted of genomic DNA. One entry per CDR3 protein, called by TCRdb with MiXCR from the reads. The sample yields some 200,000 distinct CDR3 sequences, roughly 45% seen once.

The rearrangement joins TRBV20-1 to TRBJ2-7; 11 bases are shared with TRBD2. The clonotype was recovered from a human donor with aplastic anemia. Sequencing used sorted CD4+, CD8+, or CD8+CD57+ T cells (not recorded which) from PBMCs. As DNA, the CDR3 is TGCAGTGCTAGGCTAGCGGGGGGCCAGACCTACGAGCAGTACTTC. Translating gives CSARLAGGQTYEQYF.